This T cell receptor beta chain was recorded in a study of T cells in localized non-small cell lung cancer. The assay was immunoSEQ multiplex PCR, and TCRdb's table has in-frame clones only and misses some. The data show more than 30,000 clones, 78% seen once. Findings and limits, study-wide: Sequencing was limited to one tumor region, leaving the possibility of heterogeneity open. Compared with tumor, uninvolved adjacent lung displayed greater T cell clonality, ranking highest overall. Out of the top 100 tumor clones, a median approximately 50 were seen in adjacent lung. Higher adjacent-lung clonality was associated with shorter survival.

Trimming at V came to 5 bases and at J to 4 bases, leaving 8 bases not matched to a gene. CDR3 length: 15 residues. CDR1 and CDR2 (germline): KGHSH, LQKENI. For this clone: Its specificity is unknown.

The chain joins TRBV18 to TRBJ1-5; TRBD1 aligns across 7 bases. Material: peripheral blood, obtained before any cancer treatment. The origin of this receptor is a male donor aged 60 or older with stage II squamous cell lung carcinoma. The CDR3 loop is CASSTQGQRNQPQHF. The CDR3 DNA is TGTGCCAGCTCAACACAGGGACAGCGAAATCAGCCCCAGCATTTT.